This T cell receptor (beta chain) was retrieved from a study of T cell responses to AZD1222 COVID-19 vaccine (dated by TCRdb to about 2021). The study in broad terms: TCR sequencing was performed for fewer than 250 trial participants, of whom about 200 were given two doses of AZD1222 and around 25 were given two doses of MenACWY control vaccine. Trial participants were enrolled by age into 18-55, 56-69 and 70-plus year subgroups, with approximately 150, 28 and 58 TCR-sequenced participants respectively.

The CDR3 regions of human TCRbeta chains were analyzed by immunosequencing. The authors' analysis ran thus. Repertoire TCRs were matched against a reference library of SARS-CoV-2-specific TCRs generated with the MIRA antigen-specificity platform. Breadth was defined as the fraction of unique TCRs that were SARS-CoV-2-associated, and depth was defined as the fraction of total T cells that were SARS-CoV-2-associated. Using the MIRA data, each spike-specific TCR was mapped to the spike region that the TCR reacts to and placed in a CD4 or CD8 class. Log10-transformed breadth and depth values were compared by one-way ANOVA with Sidak's multiple comparisons tests. TCRdb re-hosts the immuneACCESS table, in-frame sequences only. Its copies lack some clones; in the studies checked, an unresolved V gene accounts for under half of them, and the cause for the rest is not known. V and J calls and clone size come straight from that table; D and trimming were deduced from the DNA. For this sample the table gives 140,000 to 150,000 clones, of which just under 95% were detected only once. The ten largest clones capture approximately 12% of the sample.

Sample time point, as interpreted from the label and publication: sample from adult after SARS-CoV-2 infection, after symptom onset. A couple of convalescent COVID-19 patients, sampled after symptom onset from adults with prior SARS-CoV-2 infection, were also TCR-sequenced for comparison. Comments on this clone: The antigen it recognizes is unknown. Nothing much larger sits one base from this clone, and base qualities are not available.

The paper as a whole reports these results and caveats: In the small 56-69-year group, the increase in depth fell short of significance, most likely because of low power. Conclusions about previously exposed vaccinees are limited because only five to seven AZD1222 recipients were SARS-CoV-2 seropositive at baseline. Reportedly, close to half of the unique spike-specific TCRs recognized epitopes lying outside the regions that are mutated in the B.1.351 and B.1.1.7 variants. Spike-specific TCR breadth and depth rose significantly after two AZD1222 doses compared with day 0 and with MenACWY recipients. The vaccine-associated CD4 TCRs covered the entire spike protein, and the dominant responses fell in regions 160-218 and 743-854. Participants were mostly white British and included more females than males, and it was suggested by the authors that clonal diversity may have been underestimated. Because no day 14 peak-response samples were available, repertoires were characterized only after the peak T cell response.

The germline V gene supplies CDR1 MNHNS and CDR2 SASEGT. The CDR3 numbers 14 residues from cysteine through phenylalanine. Only the CDR3 part of the read is kept: 42 bases, read in frame from the first base. V and J are trimmed by 3 bases and 1 base, and the gene matches miss 2 bases of the junction. The chain joins TRBV6-1 to TRBJ1-1; the junction holds 7 bases that match TRBD1. The sample in question was peripheral blood, obtained after recovery from COVID-19. The clonotype comes from an adult who had recovered from COVID-19. The nucleotide sequence reads TGTGCCAGCAGTGAGAGGACAGGGAACACTGAAGCTTTCTTT. Its protein product is CASSERTGNTEAFF.